Below are 9 T cell receptor beta chains sequenced from a single sample in a study of blood T cell repertoires in COVID-19 (dated by TCRdb to 2018 to 2020). Library creation used the immunoSEQ multiplex PCR assay. TCRdb stores this immuneACCESS table with in-frame sequences only. Part of the clones is absent; in the studies checked, under half of the shortfall reflects unresolved V genes, and no reason is known for the rest. The sample data list over 150,000 clones, and about 80% of these were observed just once. Together, the top ten hold approximately 2% of the sample. Sequencing was performed on peripheral blood. All receptors derive from an elderly woman with acute or convalescent COVID-19.

The gene calls are TRBV5-1 and TRBJ2-2, with TRBD1 identical over 8 bases. Germline-derived CDR1 and CDR2 are SGHRS and YFSETQ. The CDR3 extends over 14 amino acids. Losses at the gene ends were 7 bases for V and 3 bases for J; bases not matched to a gene: 5. CDR3 sequence: CASQGQGYTGELFF. The CDR3 DNA reads TGCGCCAGCCAAGGACAGGGCTACACCGGGGAGCTGTTTTTT.

V and J are TRBV19 and TRBJ1-3; D unclear. The CDR3 covers 13 residues. The V end was cut by 5 bases, the J end by 4 bases, with 9 bases between. In germline, CDR1 is LNHDA, CDR2 SQIVND (reference sequence). The CDR3 DNA follows: TGTGCCAGTAGTCTGACGGGAGGAAACACCATATATTTT. Translating gives CASSLTGGNTIYF.

The J gene is TRBJ1-1, the V gene TRBV7-2; TRBD1 matches at 9 bases. Trimming removed 1 base from V and 7 bases from J; junction bases left unmatched: 4. Germline V gene sequence: CDR1 SGHTA, CDR2 FQGNSA. This CDR3 region has 14 residues. DNA for the CDR3: TGTGCCAGCAGCTTAGACAGGGGGCCTTTTGAAGCTTTCTTT. Its translation is CASSLDRGPFEAFF.

The chain links TRBV15 to TRBJ1-2; maybe TRBD1 (6 bases). Trimming took 0 bases from V and 6 from J, leaving 11 bases between them. CDR3 length equals 14 residues. CDR1 and CDR2 from the germline V gene are LNHNV and YYDKDF (reference sequence). This CDR3 reads CATSRDRGTHGYTF. CDR3 sequence (DNA): TGTGCCACCAGCAGAGACAGGGGAACTCATGGCTACACCTTC.

V and J are TRBV5-1 and TRBJ1-1; 7 positions agree with TRBD1. CDR1 and CDR2 from the germline V gene are SGHRS and YFSETQ. Trimming at V came to 4 bases and at J to 0 bases, leaving 6 bases not matched to a gene. The length of the CDR3 is 15 residues. CDR3 sequence (DNA): TGCGCCAGCAGCACCCCACAGGGGATGAACACTGAAGCTTTCTTT. This codes for CASSTPQGMNTEAFF.

The rearrangement uses TRBV19 and TRBJ2-3; TRBD2 is a possible D gene (6 bases). The V and J ends lost 10 bases and 3 bases respectively, with 14 bases between them. Germline-derived CDR1 and CDR2 are LNHDA and SQIVND (reference sequence). The CDR3 spans 13 residues. The DNA of the CDR3 is TGTGCCACTGCGATTAGCGGAACAGATACGCAGTATTTT. As protein: CATAISGTDTQYF.

The chain uses TRBV28 and TRBJ2-1; TRBD2 matches 12 bases. The germline CDR1 and CDR2 sequences are MDHEN and SYDVKM. The CDR3 is made up of 13 amino acids. Trimming removed 7 bases from V and 10 bases from J; junction bases left unmatched: 5. The CDR3 DNA sequence: TGTGCCAGCAACCTAGCGGGGGGGTGGGAGCAGTTCTTC. Amino acids: CASNLAGGWEQFF.

The chain carries TRBV12-3 or TRBV12-4 and TRBJ1-5; perhaps TRBD1 as D (5 bases). CDR3 length equals 13 residues. Trimming removed 1 base from V and 6 bases from J, with 7 bases in between. CDR3 sequence: CASSLGQTQPQHF. The CDR3 region has the DNA TGTGCCAGCAGTTTAGGACAGACTCAGCCCCAGCATTTT.

The J gene is TRBJ2-7, the V gene TRBV30; TRBD2 matches at 9 bases. The CDR3 covers 16 residues. Unmatched junction bases numbered 13, after V lost 1 base and J lost 6 bases. CDR1 is GTSNPN, CDR2 SVGIG, per germline (reference sequence). Written as DNA, the CDR3 is TGTGCCTGGAGTGAGAGCGGGAGGTCTCTTGCTAGCGAGCAGTACTTC. It encodes CAWSESGRSLASEQYF. Full variable domain (missing parts from reference TRBV30 and TRBJ2-7): SQTIHQWPATLVQPVGSPLSLECTVEGTSNPNLYWYRQAAGRGLQLLFYSVGIGQISSEVPQNLSASRPQDRQFILSSKKLLLSDSGFYLCAWSESGRSLASEQYFGPGTRLTVT.